These 29 T cell receptor beta chains share one sample of origin, sequenced in a study of Graves' ophthalmopathy and Graves' hyperthyroidism. Beta-chain TCR CDR3 regions were amplified from RNA transcripts. RT-PCR in the first round used HTBI primers; a second-round multiplex PCR followed. TCRdb processed the multiplex PCR reads anew with MiXCR; each CDR3 protein has one entry. The sample includes about 400,000 distinct CDR3 sequences, roughly 14% of them seen just once. Sequencing was carried out using peripheral blood. These receptors were collected from a young woman with stable Graves' hyperthyroidism.

This clonotype was observed at least ten times. This chain joins TRBV9 and TRBJ2-5; perhaps TRBD1 as D (5 bases). The CDR3 has 14 amino acids. The V end lost 0 bases, the J end lost 0 bases, and 6 bases lay between the germline ends. Per germline, CDR1 SGDLS and CDR2 YYNGEE. In DNA, the CDR3 is TGTGCCAGCAGCGTAGAAGGGGACCAAGAGACCCAGTACTTC. It translates to CASSVEGDQETQYF.

In this sample, this clonotype turned up many times. The rearrangement uses TRBV12-3 or TRBV12-4 and TRBJ1-1; D not resolved. The V gene lost 10 bases and the J gene lost 0 bases, with 12 bases spanning the gap. The CDR3 totals 13 residues. CDR3 loop: CATHPSLNTEAFF. DNA for the CDR3: TGTGCCACCCACCCCTCTTTGAACACTGAAGCTTTCTTT.

This clonotype has a count of ten or more. V and J are TRBV19 and TRBJ1-2; no firm D call. V was trimmed by 4 bases and J by 2 bases, leaving 11 bases between them. The CDR3 runs 14 residues. From germline, CDR1 is LNHDA and CDR2 SQIVND (reference sequence). Written as DNA, the CDR3 is TGTGCCAGTAGTAAATCAGGCGTCAACTATGGCTACACCTTC. It is translated as CASSKSGVNYGYTF.

This rearrangement joins TRBV4-1 to TRBJ1-1; D is uncertain. The V end was cut by 8 bases, the J end by 1 base, with 14 bases between. CDR1 and CDR2 (germline): MGHRA, YSYEKL. The CDR3 has 14 amino acids. CDR3: CASGREFRNTEAFF. DNA for the CDR3: TGCGCCAGCGGCCGTGAATTTCGGAACACTGAAGCTTTCTTT.

This clonotype was observed many times. CDR3 in amino acids: CASSAADPNQPQHF. CDR3 in DNA: TGTGCCAGCAGTGCCGCAGATCCCAATCAGCCCCAGCATTTT. The V gene is TRBV12-3 or TRBV12-4, the J gene TRBJ1-5; no definite D call. This CDR3 is built from 14 residues. Trimming stripped 5 bases from V and 3 bases from J, with 11 bases between.

This clonotype was observed many times. The CDR3 loop is CASIQVGELFF. The CDR3, as DNA: TGTGCCAGCATCCAGGTCGGGGAGCTGTTTTTT. The chain has TRBV6-1 and TRBJ2-2; D not resolved. Trimming cost V 7 bases and J 7 bases, with 7 bases left between them. The CDR3 is made up of 11 amino acids. Germline-derived CDR1 and CDR2 are MNHNS and SASEGT.

The V and J genes are TRBV6-1 and TRBJ2-5, with a possible D match to TRBD2 (6 bases). CDR1 is MNHNS and CDR2 is SASEGT in the germline V gene. This CDR3 has 14 residues. V was clipped by 10 bases and J by 4 bases, with 19 bases between them. This chain's CDR3 is CATRGAPVRETQYF. As DNA, the CDR3 is TGTGCCACCCGCGGGGCACCTGTACGAGAGACCCAGTACTTC.

This clonotype was seen many times. The gene calls are TRBV6-1 and TRBJ1-1; D is unresolved. Trimming shortened V by 1 base and J by 7 bases, and 10 bases separated the two germline ends. Germline V gene data show CDR1 as MNHNS and CDR2 as SASEGT. There are 13 residues in the CDR3. CDR3 residues: CASSEGSVYEAFF. As DNA, the CDR3 is TGTGCCAGCAGTGAAGGGAGCGTCTATGAAGCTTTCTTT.

The CDR3 coding sequence is TGTGCCAGCAGTGAGTACACCGCTAGCGGCTACACCTTC. This gives the protein CASSEYTASGYTF. V and J are TRBV6-1 and TRBJ1-2; the D is unclear. The CDR3 length is 13 residues. The germline gives CDR1 MNHNS, CDR2 SASEGT. Trimming removed 3 bases from V and 8 bases from J, with 13 bases in between.

The rearrangement uses TRBV6-5 and TRBJ2-7; a possible D gene is TRBD1 (6 bases). CDR3 size: 15 residues. CDR1 and CDR2 (germline): MNHEY, SVGAGI. V was shortened by 4 bases and J by 2 bases, with 15 bases between the two germline ends. CDR3 in DNA: TGTGCCAGCAGTTGGGCAGGGGCGAATACCTACGAGCAGTACTTC. Translation: CASSWAGANTYEQYF.

This clonotype was seen many times. The germline gene is not matched at one end of the junction; a read error may be the cause. The chain recombines TRBV6-5 with TRBJ2-7; D gene uncertain. The germline V gene has CDR1 MNHEY and CDR2 SVGAGI. The CDR3 consists of 15 residues. The CDR3 loop is CASSYSLGATYEQHF. CDR3 DNA sequence: TGTGCCAGCAGTTACTCGCTGGGCGCCACCTACGAGCAGCACTTC.

This clonotype was counted a few times. V gene TRBV11-2 combines with J gene TRBJ2-5; perhaps TRBD2 as D (5 bases). The CDR3 is 14 residues long. Germline lookup yields CDR1 SGHAT and CDR2 FQNNGV. Trimming pared 2 bases from V and 4 bases from J, leaving 11 bases between. The CDR3, as DNA: TGTGCCAGCAGCTTACGCGGGCGAATAGAGACCCAGTACTTC. This translates into CASSLRGRIETQYF.

The chain combines TRBV24-1 with TRBJ2-5, with D possibly matching TRBD1 (6 bases). Germline values: CDR1 KGHDR, CDR2 SFDVKD. With 4 bases removed from V and 3 bases from J, the gap between germline ends came to 14 bases. This CDR3 region has 15 residues. In DNA, the CDR3 is TGTGCCACCAGTGAGCAACAGGGAATTAAAGAGACCCAGTACTTC. Residues: CATSEQQGIKETQYF.

This clonotype was seen many times. J is TRBJ2-3 and V is TRBV10-1; 11 nucleotides agree with TRBD2. The CDR3 is made up of 16 amino acids. Losses at the gene ends were 6 bases for V and 0 bases for J; bases not matched to a gene: 5. The germline V gene encodes CDR1 WNHNN and CDR2 SYGVQD (reference sequence). The CDR3 sequence is CASSGLAGGSTDTQYF. CDR3 DNA sequence: TGCGCCAGCAGCGGTCTAGCGGGGGGCAGCACAGATACGCAGTATTTT.

This clonotype has just a few counts. V is TRBV6-1 and J is TRBJ1-2; 10 nucleotides align to TRBD1. The CDR3 has 14 amino acids. V was clipped by 7 bases and J by 0 bases; unmatched bases: 2. Germline-derived CDR1 and CDR2 are MNHNS and SASEGT. This CDR3 reads CASTGQGANYGYTF. CDR3 DNA sequence: TGTGCCAGCACCGGACAGGGGGCTAACTATGGCTACACCTTC.

The V call is TRBV7-8, the J call TRBJ2-5, with D perhaps matching TRBD1 or TRBD2 (5 bases each). This CDR3 is built from 15 residues. Trimming shortened V by 1 base and J by 7 bases, and 16 bases separated the two germline ends. CDR1 is SGHVS, CDR2 FQNEAQ, per germline. The CDR3 region has the DNA TGTGCCAGCAGCTTAGGGGACCTAGGGACGGGGACCCAGTACTTC. This codes for CASSLGDLGTGTQYF.

This clonotype was observed at least ten times. V and J are TRBV29-1 and TRBJ2-5; 7 bases are a match to TRBD2. Losses at the gene ends were 4 bases for V and 3 bases for J; bases not matched to a gene: 2. Germline loops: CDR1 SQVTM, CDR2 ANQGSEA. The CDR3 is 12 residues long. Here the CDR3 DNA reads TGCAGCGTTGGGGAGGGCGAAGAGACCCAGTACTTC. Protein: CSVGEGEETQYF.

This clonotype was seen many times. This chain uses TRBV11-2 with TRBJ2-7; 8 bases line up with TRBD2. Germline CDR1 SGHAT, CDR2 FQNNGV. The trim removed 4 bases at V and 5 bases at J, leaving 7 bases unmatched. The CDR3 loop spans 14 amino acids. The CDR3 nucleotides read TGTGCCAGCAGCTCGTCTCGACTAGCGCACGAGCAGTACTTC. Residues: CASSSSRLAHEQYF. The full variable domain, in which reference TRBV11-2 and TRBJ2-7 provide the parts outside the CDR3, is EAGVAQSPRYKIIEKRQSVAFWCNPISGHATLYWYQQILGQGPKLLIQFQNNGVVDDSQLPKDRFSAERLKGVDSTLKIQPAKLEDSAVYLCASSSSRLAHEQYFGPGTRLTVT.

This clonotype was seen at least ten times. A single base separates this from a much larger clone, so it may be a read error. V usage is TRBV6-5 and J usage is TRBJ2-5, with TRBD1 matching over 7 bases. This CDR3 has 13 residues. Germline-derived CDR1 and CDR2 are MNHEY and SVGAGI. The CDR3 spells CASIRGTQGTRYF. CDR3 in DNA: TGTGCCAGCATTAGAGGGACACAGGGGACCCGGTACTTC.

This clonotype has more than one count but fewer than ten. This chain joins TRBV11-2 and TRBJ2-5, with unresolved D. CDR1 is SGHAT, CDR2 FQNNGV, per germline. Trimming took 4 bases from V and 5 from J, leaving 17 bases between them. The CDR3 spans 15 residues. The CDR3 sequence: CASSYRVGLGETQYF. The CDR3 nucleotides read TGTGCCAGCAGCTACCGGGTCGGCCTGGGGGAGACCCAGTACTTC.

This clonotype has a handful of counts. The CDR3 region has the DNA TGTGCCAGCAGCCAAGGTCGACCAGGGAATCAGCCCCAGCATTTT. Translating it yields CASSQGRPGNQPQHF. This chain links TRBV3-1 with TRBJ1-5, with D possibly matching TRBD1 (5 bases). V lost 1 base, J lost 4 bases, and 11 bases lay in between. The CDR3 is 15 residues long. Germline V gene sequence: CDR1 LGHDT, CDR2 YNNKEL (reference sequence).

In its sample, this clonotype was seen many times. The genes are TRBV7-8 and TRBJ2-4, with a weak D call TRBD2 (5 bases). Germline-derived CDR1 and CDR2 are SGHVS and FQNEAQ. The CDR3 contains 16 residues. V was clipped by 4 bases and J by 1 base, with 14 bases between them. The CDR3 reads CASSSLAGQAKNIQYF. In nucleotides, the CDR3 is TGTGCCAGCAGCTCCCTGGCGGGTCAGGCCAAAAACATTCAGTACTTC.

The chain couples TRBV12-3 or TRBV12-4 to TRBJ1-5, with D tentatively TRBD1 (5 bases). Trimming cost V 2 bases and J 2 bases, with 13 bases left between them. The CDR3 is 16 amino acids. The DNA for the CDR3 is TGTGCCAGCAGTTTAACCGCCCAGGGATGCAATCAGCCCCAGCATTTT. This translates into CASSLTAQGCNQPQHF.

This clonotype was counted at least ten times. The chain's CDR3 is CSARLALDPPYEQYF. The CDR3 bases are TGCAGTGCTAGATTGGCCCTAGACCCTCCCTACGAGCAGTACTTC. The chain is built from TRBV20-1 and TRBJ2-7; D is ambiguous. V was cut by 2 bases and J by 2 bases, with 16 bases left in between. The CDR3 is made up of 15 amino acids. The V gene's germline CDR1 is DFQATT and CDR2 SNEGSKA (reference sequence).

This clonotype was seen repeatedly, ten times or more. The CDR3 loop is CASGQDGQLTEAFF. CDR3 bases: TGTGCTAGTGGCCAGGACGGACAGCTCACTGAAGCTTTCTTT. The rearrangement joins TRBV12-5 to TRBJ1-1; tentative D call: TRBD1 (6 bases). CDR3 length: 14 amino acids. V lost 6 bases to trimming and J lost 4 bases, with 15 bases between them. Per germline, CDR1 LGHNT and CDR2 FRNRAP.

V is TRBV5-1 and J is TRBJ2-5; D might be TRBD2 (5 bases). Trimming removed 4 bases at V and 2 bases at J, with 12 bases between. The CDR3 totals 14 residues. CDR1 and CDR2 from the germline V gene are SGHRS and YFSETQ. CDR3 sequence (DNA): TGCGCCAGCAGCCCCGTGCCGGGGCAAGAGACCCAGTACTTC. Translating gives CASSPVPGQETQYF.

The table lists this clonotype with many counts. The V gene is TRBV6-2 or TRBV6-3, the J gene TRBJ1-2, with a possible D match to TRBD1 (6 bases). Germline CDR1 is MNHEY and CDR2 is SVGEGT. This CDR3 contains 15 residues. The V gene lost 6 bases and the J gene lost 2 bases, with 16 bases spanning the gap. CDR3 sequence (DNA): TGTGCCAGCAGCCCTAGGGGGTCGGAGAACTATGGCTACACCTTC. Translation gives CASSPRGSENYGYTF.

The chain employs TRBV30 and TRBJ2-7; the D gene is possibly TRBD1 (6 bases). Germline V gene sequence: CDR1 GTSNPN, CDR2 SVGIG (reference sequence). With 8 bases removed from V and 2 bases from J, the gap between germline ends came to 16 bases. This CDR3 has 13 residues. In DNA, the CDR3 is TGTGCCGGGGCGGACAGACTGCCCTACGAGCAGTACTTC. This codes for CAGADRLPYEQYF.

The chain joins TRBV12-3 or TRBV12-4 to TRBJ2-7, with TRBD2 as a possible D gene (6 bases). The CDR3 sequence is 14 residues long. V was pared by 6 bases and J by 0 bases, with 12 bases between. The CDR3 spells CASRSGRSSYEQYF. The CDR3 DNA reads TGTGCCAGCAGAAGCGGGCGAAGCTCCTACGAGCAGTACTTC.